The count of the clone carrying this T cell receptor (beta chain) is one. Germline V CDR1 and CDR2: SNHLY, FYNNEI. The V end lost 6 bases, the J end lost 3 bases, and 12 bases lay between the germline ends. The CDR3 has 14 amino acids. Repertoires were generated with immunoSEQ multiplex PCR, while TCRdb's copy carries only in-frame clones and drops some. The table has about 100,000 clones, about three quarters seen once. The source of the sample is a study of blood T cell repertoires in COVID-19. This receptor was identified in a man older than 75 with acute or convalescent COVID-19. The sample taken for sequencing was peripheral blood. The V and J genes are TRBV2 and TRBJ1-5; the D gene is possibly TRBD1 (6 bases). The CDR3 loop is CASRVDRLNQPQHF. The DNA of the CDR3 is TGTGCCAGCAGGGTGGACAGACTCAATCAGCCCCAGCATTTT.